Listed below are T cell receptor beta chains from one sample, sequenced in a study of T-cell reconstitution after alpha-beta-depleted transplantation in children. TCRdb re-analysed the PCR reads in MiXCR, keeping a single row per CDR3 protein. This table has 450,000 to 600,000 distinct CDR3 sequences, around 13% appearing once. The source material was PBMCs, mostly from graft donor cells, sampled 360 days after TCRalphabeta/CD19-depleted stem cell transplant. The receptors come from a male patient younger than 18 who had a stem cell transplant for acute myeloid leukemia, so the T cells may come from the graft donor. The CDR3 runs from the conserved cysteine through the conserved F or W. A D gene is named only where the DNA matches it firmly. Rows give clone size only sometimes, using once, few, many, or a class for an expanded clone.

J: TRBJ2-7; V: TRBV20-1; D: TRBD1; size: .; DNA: TGCAGTGCGTCCGGGACAGGGACCGAGCAGTACTTC; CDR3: CSASGTGTEQYF
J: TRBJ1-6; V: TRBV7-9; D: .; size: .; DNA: TGTGCCAGCAGCTCCGGGCGATGGGAGAGGCGCTCACCCCTCCACTTT; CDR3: CASSSGRWERRSPLHF
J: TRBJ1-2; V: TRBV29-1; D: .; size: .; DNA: TGCAGCGTTGAAAGGTTGGGCAGGGGCTATGGCTACACCTTC; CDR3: CSVERLGRGYGYTF
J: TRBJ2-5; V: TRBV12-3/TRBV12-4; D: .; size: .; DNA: TGTGCCAGCAGTTTCCCGGGAGTCGGGCAAGAGACCCAGTACTTC; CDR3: CASSFPGVGQETQYF
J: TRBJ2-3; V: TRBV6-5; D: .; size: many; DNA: TGTGCCAGCAGTTCCGACAGACCTCGAGGGACAGATACGCAGTATTTT; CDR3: CASSSDRPRGTDTQYF
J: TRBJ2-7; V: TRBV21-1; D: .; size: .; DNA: TGTGCCAGCAAGGGGGACAGGGGTGACGAGCAGTACTTC; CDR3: CASKGDRGDEQYF
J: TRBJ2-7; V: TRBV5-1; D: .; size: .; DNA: TGCGCCAGCAGCTTAGCGGGTTACCACGAGCAGTACTTC; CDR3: CASSLAGYHEQYF
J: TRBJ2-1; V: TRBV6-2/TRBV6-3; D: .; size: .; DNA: TGTGCCAGCAGTCCGCCCTCGGGGAATGAGCAGTTCTTC; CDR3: CASSPPSGNEQFF
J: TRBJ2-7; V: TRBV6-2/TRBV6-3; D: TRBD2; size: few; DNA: TGTGCCAGCAGTGACGGACTAGCGGGGATCTCCTACGAGCAGTACTTC; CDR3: CASSDGLAGISYEQYF
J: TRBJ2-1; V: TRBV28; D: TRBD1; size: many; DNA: TGTGCCACCTACTTACAGGGGACCTACAATGAGCAGTTCTTC; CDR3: CATYLQGTYNEQFF
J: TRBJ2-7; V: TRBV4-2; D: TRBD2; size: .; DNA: TGTGCCAGCAGCCAAGTGGCCCTAGCGGGAGATCTGGGCTACGAGCAGTACTTC; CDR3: CASSQVALAGDLGYEQYF
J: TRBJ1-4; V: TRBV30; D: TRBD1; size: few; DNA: TGTGCCTGGAACTCGGGACAGCTTGGGGAAAAACTGTTTTTT; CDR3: CAWNSGQLGEKLFF
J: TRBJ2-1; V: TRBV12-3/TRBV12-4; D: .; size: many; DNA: TGTGCCAGCAGCCCTTTTGTGGGTGAGCAGTTCTTC; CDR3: CASSPFVGEQFF
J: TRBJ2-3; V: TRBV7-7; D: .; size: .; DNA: TGTGCTAGCAGCAACAGCCTTTGGCAGTATTTT; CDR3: CASSNSLWQYF
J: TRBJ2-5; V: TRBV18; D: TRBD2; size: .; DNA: TGTGCCAGCTCACCACTCAGCGGGACTGAAGAGACCCAGTACTTC; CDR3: CASSPLSGTEETQYF
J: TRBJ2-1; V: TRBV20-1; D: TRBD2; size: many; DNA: TGCAGTGCTAGAGATGGTGTACGGGAGGTTCCCTACAATGAGCAGTTCTTC; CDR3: CSARDGVREVPYNEQFF
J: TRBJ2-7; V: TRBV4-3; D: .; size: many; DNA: TGCGCCAGCAGCCAAGAAGACACGTCTCGGGAGCAGTACTTC; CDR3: CASSQEDTSREQYF
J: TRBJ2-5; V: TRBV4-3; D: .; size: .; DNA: TGCGCCAGCAGCCAAGACCGGGACAAAAAAGAGACCCAGTACTTC; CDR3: CASSQDRDKKETQYF
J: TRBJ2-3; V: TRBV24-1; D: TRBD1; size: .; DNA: TGTGCCACCAGTGACCCGGTAAATCGGGACAGCCTCACAGATACGCAGTATTTT; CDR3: CATSDPVNRDSLTDTQYF
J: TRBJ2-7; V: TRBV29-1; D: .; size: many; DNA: TGCAGCGTCATATTTTGGGCTGCCCCAAGCGAGCAGTACTTC; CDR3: CSVIFWAAPSEQYF
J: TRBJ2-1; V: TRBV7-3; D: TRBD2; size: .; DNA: TGTGCCAGCAGCTCCCATAGCGGGAGGGGTCGCAATGAGCAGTTCTTC; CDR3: CASSSHSGRGRNEQFF
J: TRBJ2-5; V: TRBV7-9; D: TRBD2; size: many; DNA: TGTGCCAGCCGCAAAAGCGGGAGGAAAGAGACCCAGTACTTC; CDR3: CASRKSGRKETQYF
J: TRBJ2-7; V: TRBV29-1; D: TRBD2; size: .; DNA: TGCAGCGTCGCCGGACTAGCGGCGGACTTAAGGCAGTACTTC; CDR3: CSVAGLAADLRQYF
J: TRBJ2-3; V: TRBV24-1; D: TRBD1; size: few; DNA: TGTGCCACCAGTGTCTTGGACAGGGCCTCCACAGATACGCAGTATTTT; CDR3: CATSVLDRASTDTQYF
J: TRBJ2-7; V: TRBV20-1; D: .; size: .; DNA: TGCAGTGCTAGATCGGGTCCCCAGCGAGCCTACGAGCAGTACTTC; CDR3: CSARSGPQRAYEQYF
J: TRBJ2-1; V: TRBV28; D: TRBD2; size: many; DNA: TGTGCCAGCAGCTTGAACCCACTAGCGGGAGAATACAATGAGCAGTTCTTC; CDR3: CASSLNPLAGEYNEQFF
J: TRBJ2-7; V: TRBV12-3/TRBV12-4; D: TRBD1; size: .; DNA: TGTGCCAGCAGTGGGACAGGGATGGGAGAGCAGTACTTC; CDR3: CASSGTGMGEQYF